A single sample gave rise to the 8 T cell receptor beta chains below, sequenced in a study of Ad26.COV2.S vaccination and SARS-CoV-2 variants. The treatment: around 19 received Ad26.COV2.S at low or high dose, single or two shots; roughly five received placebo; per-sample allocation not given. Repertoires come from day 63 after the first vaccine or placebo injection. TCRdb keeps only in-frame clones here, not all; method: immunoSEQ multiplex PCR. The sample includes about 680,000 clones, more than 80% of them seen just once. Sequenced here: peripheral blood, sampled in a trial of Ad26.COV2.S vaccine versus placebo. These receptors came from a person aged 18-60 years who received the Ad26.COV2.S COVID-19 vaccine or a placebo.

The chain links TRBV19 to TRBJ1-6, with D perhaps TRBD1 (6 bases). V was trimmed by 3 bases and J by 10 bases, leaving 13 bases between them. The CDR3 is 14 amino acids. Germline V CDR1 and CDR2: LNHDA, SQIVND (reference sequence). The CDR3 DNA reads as TGTGCCAGTAGTATCGGGGACACCCGGTCACCCCTCCACTTT. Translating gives CASSIGDTRSPLHF.

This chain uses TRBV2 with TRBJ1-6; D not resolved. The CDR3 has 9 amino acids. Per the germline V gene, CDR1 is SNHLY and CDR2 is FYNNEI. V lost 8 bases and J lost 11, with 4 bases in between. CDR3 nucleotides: TGTGCCAGCGGGACACCCCTCCACTTT. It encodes CASGTPLHF.

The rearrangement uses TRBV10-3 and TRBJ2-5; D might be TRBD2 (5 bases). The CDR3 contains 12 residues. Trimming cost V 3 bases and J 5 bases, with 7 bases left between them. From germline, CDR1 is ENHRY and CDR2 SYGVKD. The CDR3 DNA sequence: TGTGCCATCAGTGAAAGGGAGGAGACCCAGTACTTC. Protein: CAISEREETQYF.

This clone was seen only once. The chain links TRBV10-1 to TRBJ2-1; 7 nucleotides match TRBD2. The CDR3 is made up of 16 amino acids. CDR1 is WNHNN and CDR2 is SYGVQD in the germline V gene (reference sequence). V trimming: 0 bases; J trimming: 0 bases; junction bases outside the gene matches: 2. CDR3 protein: CASSESAGDSYNEQFF. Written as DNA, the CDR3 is TGCGCCAGCAGTGAGTCTGCGGGGGACTCCTACAATGAGCAGTTCTTC.

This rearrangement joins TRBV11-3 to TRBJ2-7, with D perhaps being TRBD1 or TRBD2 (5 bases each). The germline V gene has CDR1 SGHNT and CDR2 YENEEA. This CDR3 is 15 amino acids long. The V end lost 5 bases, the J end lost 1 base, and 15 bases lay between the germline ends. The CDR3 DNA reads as TGTGCCAGCAGCCCCGGGACGGATAGGTCCTACGAGCAGTACTTC. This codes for CASSPGTDRSYEQYF.

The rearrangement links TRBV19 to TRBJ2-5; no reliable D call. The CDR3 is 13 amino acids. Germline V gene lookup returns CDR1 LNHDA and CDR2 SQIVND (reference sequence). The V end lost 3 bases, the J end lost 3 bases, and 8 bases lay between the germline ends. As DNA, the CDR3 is TGTGCCAGTAGTATTTTGGGAAAAGAGACCCAGTACTTC. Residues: CASSILGKETQYF.

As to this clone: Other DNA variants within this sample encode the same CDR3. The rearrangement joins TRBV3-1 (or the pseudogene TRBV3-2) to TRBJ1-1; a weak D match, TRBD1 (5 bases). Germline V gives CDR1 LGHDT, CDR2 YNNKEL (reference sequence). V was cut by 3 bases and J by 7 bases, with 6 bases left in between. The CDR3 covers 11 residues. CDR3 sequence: CASSQGGEAFF. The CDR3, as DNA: TGTGCCAGCAGCCAGGGGGGTGAAGCTTTCTTT.

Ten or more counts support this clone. The CDR3 sequence: CASSRGQGGEQPQHF. CDR3 sequence (DNA): TGTGCCAGCAGCAGAGGACAGGGAGGGGAACAGCCCCAGCATTTT. The V gene is TRBV7-2, the J gene TRBJ1-5; 8 bases line up with TRBD1. The CDR3 spans 15 residues. The trim removed 5 bases at V and 7 bases at J, leaving 10 bases unmatched. Per the germline V gene, CDR1 is SGHTA and CDR2 is FQGNSA.